This T cell receptor (beta chain) comes out of a study of regulatory T cells in long-lasting Graves disease. Per the germline V gene, CDR1 is LGHDT and CDR2 is YNNKEL (reference sequence). CDR3 length: 11 residues. On this clonotype itself: One end of the junction fails to match germline, which may point to a read error.

Regarding time point: newly diagnosed GD, antithyroid drugs for less than 3 months. Extracted RNA from PBMCs served as the source of the TCR library. According to the study, TCR beta libraries were built with iRepertoire HTBI primers and CDR3-region Arm-PCR. Each CDR3 protein is one row after TCRdb ran MiXCR on the multiplex PCR reads. The repertoire holds 450,000 to 500,000 distinct CDR3 sequences, with 16% as singletons. Separately, the same data were catalogued under a study of T cells in Graves' hyperthyroidism and ophthalmopathy.

The material sequenced was peripheral blood mononuclear cells (PBMCs), taken at new diagnosis, from a patient treated with antithyroid drugs. The rearrangement joins TRBV3-1 to TRBJ2-1; D call uncertain. The receptor was isolated from a man aged 40-49 years with Graves disease. In nucleotides, the CDR3 is TGTGCCAGCAGCCACGTGGCTGAATGGGTCTTC. As protein: CASSHVAEWVF.